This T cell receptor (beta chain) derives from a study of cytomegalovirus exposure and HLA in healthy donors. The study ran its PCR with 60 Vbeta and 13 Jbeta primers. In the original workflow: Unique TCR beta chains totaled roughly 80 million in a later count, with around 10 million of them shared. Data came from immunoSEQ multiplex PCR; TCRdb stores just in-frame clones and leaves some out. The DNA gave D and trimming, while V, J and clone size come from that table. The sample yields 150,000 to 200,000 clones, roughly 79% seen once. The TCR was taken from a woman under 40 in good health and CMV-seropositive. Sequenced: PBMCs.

The CDR3: CASSLTGTSGGGQYF. The CDR3 DNA is TGCGCCAGCAGCTTAACCGGGACTAGCGGGGGGGGCCAGTACTTC. The chain is built from TRBV5-1 and TRBJ2-5, with 16 bases identical to TRBD2. Unmatched junction bases numbered 5, after V lost 2 bases and J lost 10 bases. CDR3 length equals 15 residues. In germline, CDR1 is SGHRS, CDR2 YFSETQ. Using reference TRBV5-1 and TRBJ2-5 for the parts outside the CDR3, the full variable domain is KAGVTQTPRYLIKTRGQQVTLSCSPISGHRSVSWYQQTPGQGLQFLFEYFSETQRNKGNFPGRFSGRQFSNSRSEMNVSTLELGDSALYLCASSLTGTSGGGQYFGPGTRLLVL.